The 15 T cell receptor beta chains listed next were all sequenced from one sample in a study of blood T cell repertoires in COVID-19. Sequencing used immunoSEQ multiplex PCR; TCRdb keeps in-frame clones, though not all of them. This table holds a few hundred thousand clones, nearly 90% found once. Specimen: PBMCs or T cells enriched from blood (not recorded which). The receptors derive from a woman aged 18-29 years with acute COVID-19.

The chain has TRBV6-5 and TRBJ2-1; 8 bases align to TRBD2. The length of the CDR3 is 15 residues. Germline CDR1 is MNHEY and CDR2 is SVGAGI. J was trimmed by 5 bases and V by 2 bases; bases with no gene match: 5. The chain's CDR3 is CASSYPGLGHNEQFF. CDR3 coding DNA: TGTGCCAGCAGTTACCCGGGACTAGGTCACAATGAGCAGTTCTTC.

The V and J genes are TRBV7-9 and TRBJ2-1; D perhaps matches TRBD1 (5 bases). CDR1 and CDR2 (germline): SEHNR, FQNEAQ (reference sequence). This CDR3 is 13 amino acids long. The ends were cut back, 5 bases at V and 6 bases at J, with 11 bases in the middle. Here the CDR3 DNA reads TGTGCCAGCAGCCCTGGACACCCCAATGAGCAGTTCTTC. Its translation: CASSPGHPNEQFF.

The chain employs TRBV6-5 and TRBJ2-3; possible D gene TRBD1, 5 bases. Germline CDR1 reads MNHEY; CDR2 reads SVGAGI. V was trimmed by 5 bases and J by 6 bases, leaving 12 bases between them. There are 13 residues in the CDR3. CDR3 loop: CASSLRVSDTQYF. Written as DNA, the CDR3 is TGTGCCAGCAGTCTCAGGGTATCCGATACGCAGTATTTT.

The chain uses TRBV29-1 and TRBJ1-1, with TRBD1 identical over 11 bases. Germline CDR1 and CDR2: SQVTM and ANQGSEA. The V segment lost 7 bases and the J segment 2 bases; nucleotides outside the gene matches: 6. This CDR3 has 14 amino acids. Written as DNA, the CDR3 is TGCAGCGGATTGGACAGGGGGCTAAACACTGAAGCTTTCTTT. Translation: CSGLDRGLNTEAFF. The entire variable domain, with the rest obtained from reference TRBV29-1 and TRBJ1-1, is as follows: SAVISQKPSRDICQRGTSLTIQCQVDSQVTMMFWYRQQPGQSLTLIATANQGSEATYESGFVIDKFPISRPNLTFSTLTVSNMSPEDSSIYLCSGLDRGLNTEAFFGQGTRLTVV.

The rearrangement joins TRBV2 to TRBJ2-5; tentatively, D is TRBD2 (5 bases). CDR3 size: 16 residues. The germline V and J ends were trimmed by 7 bases and 2 bases, with 20 bases remaining between them. In germline, CDR1 is SNHLY, CDR2 FYNNEI. Written as DNA, the CDR3 is TGTGCCAGCACTTCGGACTTAGGTAGCCGACAAGAGACCCAGTACTTC. It yields the protein CASTSDLGSRQETQYF.

The chain links TRBV4-1 to TRBJ2-7; 15 positions match TRBD2. V was clipped by 5 bases and J by 3 bases; unmatched bases: 5. The CDR3 runs to 16 residues. Germline loops: CDR1 MGHRA, CDR2 YSYEKL. The chain's CDR3 is CASSSRGLAGGYEQYF. The CDR3 DNA follows: TGCGCCAGCAGCTCAAGGGGACTAGCGGGAGGCTACGAGCAGTACTTC.

This chain connects TRBV18 to TRBJ2-7; 8 bases are shared with TRBD1. The CDR3 runs to 13 residues. The ends lost 6 bases at V and 2 bases at J; junction bases unmatched: 3. The germline V gene has CDR1 KGHSH and CDR2 LQKENI. The CDR3 DNA is TGTGCCAGCTCGACAGGGGAGGCCTACGAGCAGTACTTC. It encodes CASSTGEAYEQYF.

The chain uses TRBV10-3 and TRBJ2-1, with 10 bases aligning to TRBD2. The CDR3 runs 18 residues. V shed 1 base, J shed 5 bases, and the junction held 11 bases outside the gene matches. CDR1 is ENHRY and CDR2 is SYGVKD in the germline V gene. This chain's CDR3 is CAISEFTSGMVSDNEQFF. CDR3 sequence (DNA): TGTGCCATCAGTGAGTTTACTAGCGGGATGGTATCCGACAATGAGCAGTTCTTC.

This clone was counted a single time. The chain joins TRBV3-1 (or the pseudogene TRBV3-2) to TRBJ2-1; 10 bases match TRBD2. In germline, CDR1 is LGHDT, CDR2 YNNKEL (reference sequence). This CDR3 is 17 amino acids long. V lost 0 bases, J lost 0 bases, and 2 bases stayed unmatched. CDR3 amino acids: CASSQERLAGSYNEQFF. The DNA for the CDR3 is TGTGCCAGCAGCCAAGAAAGACTAGCGGGCTCCTACAATGAGCAGTTCTTC.

The genes are TRBV11-2 and TRBJ1-1, with D possibly matching TRBD1 (5 bases). With 5 bases removed from V and 3 bases from J, the gap between germline ends came to 10 bases. Germline values: CDR1 SGHAT, CDR2 FQNNGV. The CDR3 is 13 residues long. CDR3 sequence (DNA): TGTGCCAGCAGCATCCAGGGTTACACTGAAGCTTTCTTT. It is translated as CASSIQGYTEAFF.

CDR3 nucleotide sequence: TGTGCCAGCTCACCAAAGGGACAGGTGAACACCGGGGAGCTGTTTTTT. Translation: CASSPKGQVNTGELFF. The genes are TRBV18 and TRBJ2-2, with 8 bases that match TRBD1. The CDR3 covers 16 residues. Germline V CDR1 and CDR2: KGHSH, LQKENI. After removal of 2 bases from V and 1 base from J, the junction contained 3 bases not matched to a gene.

The V gene is TRBV5-4, the J gene TRBJ1-2, with D possibly TRBD1 on 5 matching bases. With 1 base removed from V and 5 bases from J, the gap between germline ends came to 15 bases. Per the germline V gene, CDR1 is SGHNT and CDR2 is YYREEE (reference sequence). This CDR3 has 15 amino acids. DNA for the CDR3: TGTGCCAGCAGCTTGTCCTTGGGGGGAGGATATGGCTACACCTTC. It yields the protein CASSLSLGGGYGYTF.

This clone was seen a few times. The chain links TRBV6-6 to TRBJ2-7, with TRBD2 matching 9 bases. V was pared by 0 bases and J by 2 bases, with 5 bases of the junction left unmatched. Germline V gene data show CDR1 as MNHNY and CDR2 as SVGAGI (reference sequence). This CDR3 comprises 16 residues. For the CDR3, the DNA is TGTGCCAGCAGTTACTCGGAGACTAGCGGTCCCTACGAGCAGTACTTC. It specifies CASSYSETSGPYEQYF.

The rearrangement joins TRBV30 to TRBJ1-5, with 8 positions matching TRBD1. With 0 bases clipped from V and 7 bases from J, the junction kept 2 bases outside the gene matches. The CDR3 is 13 residues long. Germline-derived CDR1 and CDR2 are GTSNPN and SVGIG (reference sequence). The CDR3 DNA follows: TGTGCCTGGAGTGTGCAGGGGGCACAGCCCCAGCATTTT. Translated, it gives CAWSVQGAQPQHF.

The chain recombines TRBV6-2 or TRBV6-3 with TRBJ2-7; 10 bases map to TRBD1. CDR1 is MNHEY, CDR2 SVGEGT, per germline. The CDR3 runs to 19 residues. Germline trimming cut 6 bases from V and 0 bases from J; bases unmatched to any gene: 17. The CDR3 loop is CASSPLPGQGTHYSYEQYF. CDR3 nucleotides: TGTGCCAGCAGCCCTCTACCGGGACAGGGGACTCACTACTCCTACGAGCAGTACTTC.